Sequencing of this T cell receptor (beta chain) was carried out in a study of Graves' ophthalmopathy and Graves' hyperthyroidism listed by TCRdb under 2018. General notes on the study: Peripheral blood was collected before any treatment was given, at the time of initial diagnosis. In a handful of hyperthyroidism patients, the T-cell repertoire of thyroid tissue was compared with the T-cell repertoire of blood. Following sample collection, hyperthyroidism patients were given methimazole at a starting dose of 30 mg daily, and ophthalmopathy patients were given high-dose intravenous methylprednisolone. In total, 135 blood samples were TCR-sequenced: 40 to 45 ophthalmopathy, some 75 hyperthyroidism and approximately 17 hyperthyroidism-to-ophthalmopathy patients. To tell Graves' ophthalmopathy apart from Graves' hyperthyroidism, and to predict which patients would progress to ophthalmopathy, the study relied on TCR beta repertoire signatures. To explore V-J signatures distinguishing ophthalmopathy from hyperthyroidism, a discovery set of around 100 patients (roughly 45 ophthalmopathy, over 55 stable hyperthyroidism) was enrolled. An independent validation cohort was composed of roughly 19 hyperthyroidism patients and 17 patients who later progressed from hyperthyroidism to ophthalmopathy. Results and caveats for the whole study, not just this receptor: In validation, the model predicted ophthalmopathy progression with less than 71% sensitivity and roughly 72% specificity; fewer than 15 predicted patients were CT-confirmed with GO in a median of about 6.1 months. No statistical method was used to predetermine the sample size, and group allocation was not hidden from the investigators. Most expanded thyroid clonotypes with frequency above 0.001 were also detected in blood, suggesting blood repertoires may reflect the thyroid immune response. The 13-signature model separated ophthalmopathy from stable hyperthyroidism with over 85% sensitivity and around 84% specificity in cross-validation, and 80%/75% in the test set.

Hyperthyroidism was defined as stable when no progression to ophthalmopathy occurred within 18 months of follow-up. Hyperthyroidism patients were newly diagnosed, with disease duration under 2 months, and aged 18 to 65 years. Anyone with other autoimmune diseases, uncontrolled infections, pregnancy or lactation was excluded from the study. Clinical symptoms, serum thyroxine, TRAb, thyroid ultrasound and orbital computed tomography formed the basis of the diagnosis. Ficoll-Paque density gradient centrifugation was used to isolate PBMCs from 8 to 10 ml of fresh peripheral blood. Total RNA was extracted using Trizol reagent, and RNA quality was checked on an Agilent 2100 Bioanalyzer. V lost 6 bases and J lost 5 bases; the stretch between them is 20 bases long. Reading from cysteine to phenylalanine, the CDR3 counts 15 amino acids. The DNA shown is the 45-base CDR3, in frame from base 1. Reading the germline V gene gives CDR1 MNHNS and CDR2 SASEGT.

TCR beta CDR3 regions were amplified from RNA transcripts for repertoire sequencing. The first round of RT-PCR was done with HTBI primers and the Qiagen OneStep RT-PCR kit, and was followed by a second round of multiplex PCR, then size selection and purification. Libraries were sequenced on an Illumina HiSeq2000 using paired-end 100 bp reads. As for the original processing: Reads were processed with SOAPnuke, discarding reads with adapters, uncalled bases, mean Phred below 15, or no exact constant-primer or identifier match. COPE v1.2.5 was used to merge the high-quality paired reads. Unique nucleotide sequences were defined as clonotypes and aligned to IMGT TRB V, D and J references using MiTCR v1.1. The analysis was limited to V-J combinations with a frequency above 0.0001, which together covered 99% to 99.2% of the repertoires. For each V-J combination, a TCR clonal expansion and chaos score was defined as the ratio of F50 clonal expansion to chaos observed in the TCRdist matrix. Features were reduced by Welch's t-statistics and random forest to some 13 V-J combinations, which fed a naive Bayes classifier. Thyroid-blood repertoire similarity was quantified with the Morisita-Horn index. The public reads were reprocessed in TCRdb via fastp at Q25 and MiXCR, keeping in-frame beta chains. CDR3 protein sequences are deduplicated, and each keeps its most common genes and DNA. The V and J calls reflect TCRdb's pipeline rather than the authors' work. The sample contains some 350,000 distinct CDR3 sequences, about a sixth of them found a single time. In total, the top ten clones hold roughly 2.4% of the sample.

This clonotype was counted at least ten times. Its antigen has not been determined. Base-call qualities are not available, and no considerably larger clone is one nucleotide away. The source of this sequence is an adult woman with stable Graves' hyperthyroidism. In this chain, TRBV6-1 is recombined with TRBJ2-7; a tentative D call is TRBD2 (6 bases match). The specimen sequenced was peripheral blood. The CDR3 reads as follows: CASSLGSGGSNEQYF. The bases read TGTGCCAGCAGCCTAGGGAGTGGAGGGAGCAACGAGCAGTACTTC.